What follows are 4 T cell receptor beta chains derived from one specimen sequenced in a study of immune evolution from preneoplasia to lung adenocarcinoma. Only in-frame clones appear in the TCRdb table, and some are missing; sequencing was by immunoSEQ multiplex PCR. The data hold around 2,000 clones, with roughly 73% observed a single time. Sequencing used FFPE adjacent normal lung tissue. These receptors were collected from a person aged 55-85 years with lung adenocarcinoma.

The table lists this clone with a count of one. This rearrangement joins TRBV18 to TRBJ1-5; D possibly corresponds to TRBD1 (6 bases). Germline V gene lookup returns CDR1 KGHSH and CDR2 LQKENI. There are 13 residues in the CDR3. V lost 6 bases and J lost 4, with 10 bases in between. The CDR3 loop is CASSQDRNQPQHF. In DNA, the CDR3 is TGTGCCAGCTCTCAAGACAGGAATCAGCCCCAGCATTTT.

This rearrangement joins TRBV7-8 to TRBJ2-5; 10 bases fit TRBD2. The CDR3 loop spans 16 amino acids. V was pared by 1 base and J by 3 bases, with 5 bases of the junction left unmatched. Per germline, CDR1 SGHVS and CDR2 FQNEAQ. The CDR3 sequence is CASSLEYSGGKETQYF. The CDR3 DNA reads as TGTGCCAGCAGCTTAGAGTATAGCGGGGGGAAAGAGACCCAGTACTTC.

The chain carries TRBV28 and TRBJ2-5, with D perhaps TRBD1 (5 bases). The CDR3 covers 15 residues. CDR1 MDHEN and CDR2 SYDVKM come from the germline V gene. The V gene lost 6 bases and the J gene lost 4 bases, with 18 bases spanning the gap. The CDR3 DNA follows: TGTGCCAGCAGCTTCACTCAGGGTCGAGGAGAGACCCAGTACTTC. Its protein is CASSFTQGRGETQYF.

This clone was recorded only once. The chain combines TRBV30 with TRBJ1-6; no reliable D call. This CDR3 contains 13 residues. Trimming pared 0 bases from V and 15 bases from J, leaving 15 bases between. The germline gives CDR1 GTSNPN, CDR2 SVGIG (reference sequence). The DNA of the CDR3 is TGTGCCTGGAGTGTAATAGGTATGGGCAGCCTCCACTTT. Translating gives CAWSVIGMGSLHF.